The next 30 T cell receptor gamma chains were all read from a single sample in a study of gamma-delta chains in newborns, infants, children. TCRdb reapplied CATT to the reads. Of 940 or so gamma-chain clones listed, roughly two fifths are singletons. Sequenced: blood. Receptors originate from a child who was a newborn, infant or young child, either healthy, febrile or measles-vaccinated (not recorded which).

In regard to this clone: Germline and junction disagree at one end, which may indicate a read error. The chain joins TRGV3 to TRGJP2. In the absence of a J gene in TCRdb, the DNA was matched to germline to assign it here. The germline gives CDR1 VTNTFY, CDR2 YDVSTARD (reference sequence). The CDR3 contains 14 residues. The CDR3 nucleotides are TGTGCCAACTGGGGCTATAGTAGTGATTGGATCAAGACGTTT. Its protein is CANWGYSSDWIKTF.

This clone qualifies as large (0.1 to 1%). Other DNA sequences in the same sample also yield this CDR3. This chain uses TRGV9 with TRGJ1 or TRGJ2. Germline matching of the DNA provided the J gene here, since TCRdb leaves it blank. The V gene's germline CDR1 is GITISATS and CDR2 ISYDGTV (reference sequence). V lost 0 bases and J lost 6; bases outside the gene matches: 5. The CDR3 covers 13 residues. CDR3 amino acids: CALWEVGGYKKLF. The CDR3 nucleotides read TGTGCCTTGTGGGAGGTGGGAGGTTATAAGAAACTCTTT.

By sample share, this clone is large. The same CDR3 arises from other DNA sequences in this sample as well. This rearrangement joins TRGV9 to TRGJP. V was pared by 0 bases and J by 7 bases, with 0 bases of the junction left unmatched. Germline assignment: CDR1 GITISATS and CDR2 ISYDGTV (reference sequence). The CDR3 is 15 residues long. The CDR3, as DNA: TGTGCCTTGTGGGAGGTGGAGTTGGGCAAAAAAATCAAGGTATTT. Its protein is CALWEVELGKKIKVF.

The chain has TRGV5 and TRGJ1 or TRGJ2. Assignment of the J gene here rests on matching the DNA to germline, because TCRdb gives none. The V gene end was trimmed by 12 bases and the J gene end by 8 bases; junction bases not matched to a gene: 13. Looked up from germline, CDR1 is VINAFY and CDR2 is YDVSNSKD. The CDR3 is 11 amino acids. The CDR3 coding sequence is TGTGCCGCCGGGAACCGAGATAAGAAACTCTTT. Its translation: CAAGNRDKKLF.

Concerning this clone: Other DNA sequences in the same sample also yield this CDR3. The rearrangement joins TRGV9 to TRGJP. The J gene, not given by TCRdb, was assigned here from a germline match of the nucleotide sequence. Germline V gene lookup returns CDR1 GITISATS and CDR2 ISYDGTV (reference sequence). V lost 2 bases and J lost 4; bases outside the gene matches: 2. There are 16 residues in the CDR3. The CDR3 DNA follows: TGTGCCTTGTGGGAGGCACAAGAGTTGGGCAAAAAAATCAAGGTATTT. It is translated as CALWEAQELGKKIKVF.

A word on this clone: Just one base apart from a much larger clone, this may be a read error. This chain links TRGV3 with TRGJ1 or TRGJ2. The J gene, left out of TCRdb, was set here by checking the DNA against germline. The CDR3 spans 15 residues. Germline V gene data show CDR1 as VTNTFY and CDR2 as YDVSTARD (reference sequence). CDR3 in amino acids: CASWDRRGGTYKKLF. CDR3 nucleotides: TGTGCCTCCTGGGACAGGCGCGGGGGTACGTATAAGAAACTCTTT.

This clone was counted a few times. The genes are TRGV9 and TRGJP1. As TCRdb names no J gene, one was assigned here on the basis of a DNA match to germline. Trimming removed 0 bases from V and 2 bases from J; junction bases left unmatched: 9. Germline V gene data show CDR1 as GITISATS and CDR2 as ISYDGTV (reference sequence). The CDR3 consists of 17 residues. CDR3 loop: CALWEVQGRTTGWFKIF. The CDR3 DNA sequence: TGTGCCTTGTGGGAGGTGCAGGGCCGCACCACTGGTTGGTTCAAGATATTT.

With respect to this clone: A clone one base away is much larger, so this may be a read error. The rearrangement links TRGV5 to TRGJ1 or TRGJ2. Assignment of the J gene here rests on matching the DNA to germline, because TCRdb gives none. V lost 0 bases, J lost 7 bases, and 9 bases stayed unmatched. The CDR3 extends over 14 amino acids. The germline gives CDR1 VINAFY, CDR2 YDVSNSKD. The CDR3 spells CATWDRPWEYKKLF. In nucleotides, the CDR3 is TGTGCCACCTGGGACAGGCCTTGGGAATATAAGAAACTCTTT.

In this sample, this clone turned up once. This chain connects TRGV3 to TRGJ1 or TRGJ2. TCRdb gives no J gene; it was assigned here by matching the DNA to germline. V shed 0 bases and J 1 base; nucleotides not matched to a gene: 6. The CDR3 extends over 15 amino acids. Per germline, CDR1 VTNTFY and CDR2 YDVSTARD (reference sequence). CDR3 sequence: CATWDRRINYYKKLF. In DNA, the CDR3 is TGTGCCACCTGGGACAGGCGGATCAATTATTATAAGAAACTCTTT.

The chain's CDR3 is CATWDGPKLF. The CDR3 bases are TGTGCCACCTGGGACGGGCCTAAACTCTTT. The J gene went uncalled, whereas the V gene is TRGV3. The germline V gene has CDR1 VTNTFY and CDR2 YDVSTARD (reference sequence). The CDR3 is 10 residues long.

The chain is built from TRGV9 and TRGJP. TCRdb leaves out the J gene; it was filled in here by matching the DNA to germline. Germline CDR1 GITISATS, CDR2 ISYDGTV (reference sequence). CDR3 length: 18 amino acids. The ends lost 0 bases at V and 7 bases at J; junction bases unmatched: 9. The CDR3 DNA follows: TGTGCCTTGTGGGAGGTGCACTTCAAGGAGTTGGGCAAAAAAATCAAGGTATTT. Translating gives CALWEVHFKELGKKIKVF.

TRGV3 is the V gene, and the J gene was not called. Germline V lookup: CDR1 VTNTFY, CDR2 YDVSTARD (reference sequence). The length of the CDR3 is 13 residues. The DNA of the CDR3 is TGTGCCACCTGGGACACCTCTTATTATAAGAAACTATTT. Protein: CATWDTSYYKKLF.

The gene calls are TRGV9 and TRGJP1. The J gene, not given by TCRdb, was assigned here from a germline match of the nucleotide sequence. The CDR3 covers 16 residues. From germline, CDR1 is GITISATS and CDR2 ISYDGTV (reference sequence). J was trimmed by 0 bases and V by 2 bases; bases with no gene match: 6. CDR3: CALWEERHTTGWFKIF. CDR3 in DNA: TGTGCCTTGTGGGAGGAAAGACATACCACTGGTTGGTTCAAGATATTT.

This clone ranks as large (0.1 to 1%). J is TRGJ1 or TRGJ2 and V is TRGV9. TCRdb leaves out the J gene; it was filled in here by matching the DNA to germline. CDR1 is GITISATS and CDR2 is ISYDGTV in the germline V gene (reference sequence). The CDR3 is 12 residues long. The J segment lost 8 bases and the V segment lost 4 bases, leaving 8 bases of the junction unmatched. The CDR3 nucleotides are TGTGCCTTGTGGGAAAGCCAGCATAAGAAACTCTTT. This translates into CALWESQHKKLF.

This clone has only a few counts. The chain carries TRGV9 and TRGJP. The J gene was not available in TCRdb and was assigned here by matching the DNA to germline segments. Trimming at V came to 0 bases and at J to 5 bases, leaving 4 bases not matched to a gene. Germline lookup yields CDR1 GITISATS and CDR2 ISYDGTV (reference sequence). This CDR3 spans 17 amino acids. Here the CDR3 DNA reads TGTGCCTTGTGGGAGGTGCGAGAAGAGTTGGGCAAAAAAATCAAGGTATTT. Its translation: CALWEVREELGKKIKVF.

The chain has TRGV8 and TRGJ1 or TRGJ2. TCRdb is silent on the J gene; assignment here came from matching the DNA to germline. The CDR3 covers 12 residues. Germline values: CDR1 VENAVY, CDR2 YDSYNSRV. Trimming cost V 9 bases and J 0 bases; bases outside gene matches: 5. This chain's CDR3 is CATGMNYYKKLF. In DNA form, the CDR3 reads TGTGCCACCGGGATGAATTATTATAAGAAACTCTTT.

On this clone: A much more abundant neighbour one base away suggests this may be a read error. The CDR3: CATRDRRGYYKKLF. CDR3 bases: TGTGCCACCAGGGACAGGCGAGGCTATTATAAGAAACTCTTT. The chain employs TRGV3 and TRGJ1 or TRGJ2. The J gene, missing from TCRdb, was assigned here through DNA to germline matching. Germline V CDR1 and CDR2: VTNTFY, YDVSTARD (reference sequence). This CDR3 region has 14 residues.

Here the CDR3 reads CALWETRRQKLGKKIKVF. CDR3 DNA: TGTGCCTTGTGGGAGACCCGCCGGCAAAAGTTGGGCAAAAAAATCAAGGTATTT. No V gene call was produced; the J gene was TRGJP. CDR3 length equals 18 residues.

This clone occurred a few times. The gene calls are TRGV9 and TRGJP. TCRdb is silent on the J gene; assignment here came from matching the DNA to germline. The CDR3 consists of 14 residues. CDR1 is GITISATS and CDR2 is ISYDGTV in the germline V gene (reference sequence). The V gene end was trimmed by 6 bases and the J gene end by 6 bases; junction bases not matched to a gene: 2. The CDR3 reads CALWRELGKKIKVF. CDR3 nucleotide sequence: TGTGCCTTGTGGAGAGAGTTGGGCAAAAAAATCAAGGTATTT.

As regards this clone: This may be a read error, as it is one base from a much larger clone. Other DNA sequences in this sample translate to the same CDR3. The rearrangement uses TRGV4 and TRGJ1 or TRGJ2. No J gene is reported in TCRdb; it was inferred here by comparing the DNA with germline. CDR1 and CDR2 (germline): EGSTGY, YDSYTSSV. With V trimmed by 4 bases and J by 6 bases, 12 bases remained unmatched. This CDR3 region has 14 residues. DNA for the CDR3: TGTGCCACCTGGGACCCGCGCTACGGTTATAAGAAACTCTTT. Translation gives CATWDPRYGYKKLF.

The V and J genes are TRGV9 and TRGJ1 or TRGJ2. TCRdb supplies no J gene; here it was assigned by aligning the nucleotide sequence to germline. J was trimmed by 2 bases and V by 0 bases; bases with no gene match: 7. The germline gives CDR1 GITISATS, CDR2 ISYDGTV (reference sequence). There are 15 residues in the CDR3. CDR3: CALWEVEGDYYKKLF. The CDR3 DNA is TGTGCCTTGTGGGAGGTGGAGGGGGATTATTATAAGAAACTCTTT.

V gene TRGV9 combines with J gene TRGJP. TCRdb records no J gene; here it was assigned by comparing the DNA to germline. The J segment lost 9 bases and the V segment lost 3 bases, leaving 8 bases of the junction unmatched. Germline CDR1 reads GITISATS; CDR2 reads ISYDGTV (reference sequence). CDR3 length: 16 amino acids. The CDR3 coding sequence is TGTGCCTTGTGGGAGCAACGATGGTTGGGCAAAAAAATCAAGGTATTT. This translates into CALWEQRWLGKKIKVF.

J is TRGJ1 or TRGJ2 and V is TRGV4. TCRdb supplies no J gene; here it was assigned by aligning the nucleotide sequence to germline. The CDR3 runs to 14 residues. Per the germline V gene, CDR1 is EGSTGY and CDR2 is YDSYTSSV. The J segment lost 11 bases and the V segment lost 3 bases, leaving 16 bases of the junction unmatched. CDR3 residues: CATWDRLNYHEKLF. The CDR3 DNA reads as TGTGCCACCTGGGATAGGCTGAATTATCATGAGAAACTCTTT.

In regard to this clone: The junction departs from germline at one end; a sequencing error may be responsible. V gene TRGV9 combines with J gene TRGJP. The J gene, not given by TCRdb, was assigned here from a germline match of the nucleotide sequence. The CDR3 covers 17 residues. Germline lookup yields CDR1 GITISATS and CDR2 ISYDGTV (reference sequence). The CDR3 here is CAFWETQQWLGKKIKVF. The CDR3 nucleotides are TGTGCCTTCTGGGAGACCCAGCAATGGTTGGGCAAAAAAATCAAGGTATTT.

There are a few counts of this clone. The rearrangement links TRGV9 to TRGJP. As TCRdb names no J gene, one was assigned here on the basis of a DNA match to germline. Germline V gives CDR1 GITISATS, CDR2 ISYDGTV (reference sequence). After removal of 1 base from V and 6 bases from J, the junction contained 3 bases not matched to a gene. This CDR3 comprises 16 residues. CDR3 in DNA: TGTGCCTTGTGGGAGGTTGTAGAGTTGGGCAAAAAAATCAAGGTATTT. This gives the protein CALWEVVELGKKIKVF.

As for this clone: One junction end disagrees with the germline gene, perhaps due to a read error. CDR3 sequence reads: CALREVRQELGKKIKVF. The CDR3 nucleotides are TGTGCCTTGCGGGAGGTCCGGCAAGAGTTGGGCAAAAAAATCAAGGTATTT. The chain has TRGV9 and TRGJP. Germline matching of the DNA provided the J gene here, since TCRdb leaves it blank. This CDR3 region has 17 residues. The germline CDR1 and CDR2 sequences are GITISATS and ISYDGTV (reference sequence).

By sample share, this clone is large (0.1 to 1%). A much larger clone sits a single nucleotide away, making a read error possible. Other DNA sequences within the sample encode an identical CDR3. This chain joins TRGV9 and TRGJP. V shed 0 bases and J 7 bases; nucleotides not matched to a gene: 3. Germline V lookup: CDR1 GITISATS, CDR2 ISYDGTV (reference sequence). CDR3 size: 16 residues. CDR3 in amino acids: CALWEVQELGKKIKVF. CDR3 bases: TGTGCCTTGTGGGAGGTGCAGGAGTTGGGCAAAAAAATCAAGGTATTT.

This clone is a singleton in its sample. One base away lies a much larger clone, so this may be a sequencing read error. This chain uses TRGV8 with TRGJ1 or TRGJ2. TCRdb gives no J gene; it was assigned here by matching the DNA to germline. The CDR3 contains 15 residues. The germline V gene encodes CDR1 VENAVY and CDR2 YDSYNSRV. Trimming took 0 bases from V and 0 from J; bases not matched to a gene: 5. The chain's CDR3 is CATWDRPSNYYKKLF. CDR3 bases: TGTGCCACCTGGGATAGGCCCTCGAATTATTATAAGAAACTCTTT.

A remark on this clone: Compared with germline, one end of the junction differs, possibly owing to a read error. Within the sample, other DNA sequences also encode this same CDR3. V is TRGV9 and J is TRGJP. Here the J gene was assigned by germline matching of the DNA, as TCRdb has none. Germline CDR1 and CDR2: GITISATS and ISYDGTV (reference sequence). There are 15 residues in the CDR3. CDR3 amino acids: CALWRQELGKKIKVF. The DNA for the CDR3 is TGTGCCTTGTGGCGACAAGAGTTGGGCAAGAAAATCAAGGTATTT.

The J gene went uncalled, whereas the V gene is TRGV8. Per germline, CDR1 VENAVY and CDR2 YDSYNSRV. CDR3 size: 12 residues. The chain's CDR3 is CATWDRGHKELF. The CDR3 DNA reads TGTGCCACCTGGGATAGGGGTCATAAGGAACTCTTT.